The clone carrying this TCR delta chain is labeled as medium-sized. This sample was included in a study of gamma-delta T cells after stem cell transplantation. TCRdb applied CATT to the RT-PCR reads for clone calling. The sample includes around 2,000 delta-chain clones, about 22% of them seen just once. CDR3 length: 18 amino acids. The trim removed 4 bases at V and 1 base at J, leaving 13 bases unmatched. Germline V gene data show CDR1 as NSMFDY and CDR2 as ISSIKDK. Material: gamma-delta T cells. V usage is TRAV29/DV5 and J usage is TRDJ1; 13 bases agree with TRDD3. This TCR was recovered from a human donor. It is not recorded whose cells these are; they may come from a transplant donor. The chain's CDR3 is CAAAASTGGYAFTDKLIF. The CDR3 DNA is TGTGCAGCAGCCGCCTCGACTGGGGGATACGCATTCACCGATAAACTCATCTTT.